This entry is about one T cell receptor (beta chain). TCRdb's copy holds only in-frame clones and misses some; the assay was immunoSEQ multiplex PCR. The sample has 140,000 or so clones, 90% to 95% seen once. This specimen belongs to a study of control samples from healthy donors and cancer patients. This receptor was identified in a man aged 55 to 70 with colorectal cancer. The sequenced material came from PBMCs.

CDR3 in DNA: TGCGCCAGCAGCTACGACACCAACACCGGGGAGCTGTTTTTT. Amino acid sequence: CASSYDTNTGELFF. The V and J genes are TRBV5-1 and TRBJ2-2; D unresolved. Trimming took 3 bases from V and 2 from J, leaving 8 bases between them. From germline, CDR1 is SGHRS and CDR2 YFSETQ. The CDR3 consists of 14 residues.